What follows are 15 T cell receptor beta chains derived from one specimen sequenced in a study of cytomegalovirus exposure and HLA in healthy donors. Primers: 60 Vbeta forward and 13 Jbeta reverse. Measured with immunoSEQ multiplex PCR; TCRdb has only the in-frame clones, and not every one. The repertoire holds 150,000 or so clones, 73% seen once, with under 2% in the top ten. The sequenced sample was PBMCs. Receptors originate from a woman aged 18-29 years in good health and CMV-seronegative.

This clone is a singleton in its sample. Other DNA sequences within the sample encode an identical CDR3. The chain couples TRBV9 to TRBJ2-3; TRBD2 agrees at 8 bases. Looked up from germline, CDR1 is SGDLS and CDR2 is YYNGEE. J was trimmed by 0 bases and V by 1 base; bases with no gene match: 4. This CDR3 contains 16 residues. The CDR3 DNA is TGTGCCAGCAGCGTAAGAACTAGCGGAAGCACAGATACGCAGTATTTT. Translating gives CASSVRTSGSTDTQYF.

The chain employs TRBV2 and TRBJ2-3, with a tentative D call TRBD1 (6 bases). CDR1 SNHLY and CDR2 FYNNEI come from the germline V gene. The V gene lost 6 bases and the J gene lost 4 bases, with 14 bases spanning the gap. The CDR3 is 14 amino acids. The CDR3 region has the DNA TGTGCCAGCAGCTCCTCACAGGGTTCAGATACGCAGTATTTT. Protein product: CASSSSQGSDTQYF.

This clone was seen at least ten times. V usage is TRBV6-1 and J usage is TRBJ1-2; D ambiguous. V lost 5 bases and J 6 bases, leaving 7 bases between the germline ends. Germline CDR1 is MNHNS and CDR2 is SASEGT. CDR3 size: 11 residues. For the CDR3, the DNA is TGTGCCAGCAGTTACCAGAATGGCTACACCTTC. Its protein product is CASSYQNGYTF.

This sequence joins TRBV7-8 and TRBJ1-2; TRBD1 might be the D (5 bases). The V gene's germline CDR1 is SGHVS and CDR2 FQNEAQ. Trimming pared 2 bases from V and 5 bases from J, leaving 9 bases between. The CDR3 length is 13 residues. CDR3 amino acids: CASSLWGDYGYTF. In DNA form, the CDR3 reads TGTGCCAGCAGCTTATGGGGCGATTATGGCTACACCTTC.

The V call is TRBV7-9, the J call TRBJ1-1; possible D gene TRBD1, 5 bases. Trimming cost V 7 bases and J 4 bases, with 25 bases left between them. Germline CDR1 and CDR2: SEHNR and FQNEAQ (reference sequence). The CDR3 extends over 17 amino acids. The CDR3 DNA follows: TGTGCCAGCACCGATAACTGGGGGGAGGGAACGGGCACTGAAGCTTTCTTT. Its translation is CASTDNWGEGTGTEAFF. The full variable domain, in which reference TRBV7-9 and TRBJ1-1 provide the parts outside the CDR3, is DTGVSQNPRHKITKRGQNVTFRCDPISEHNRLYWYRQTLGQGPEFLTYFQNEAQLEKSRLLSDRFSAERPKGSFSTLEIQRTEQGDSAMYLCASTDNWGEGTGTEAFFGQGTRLTVV.

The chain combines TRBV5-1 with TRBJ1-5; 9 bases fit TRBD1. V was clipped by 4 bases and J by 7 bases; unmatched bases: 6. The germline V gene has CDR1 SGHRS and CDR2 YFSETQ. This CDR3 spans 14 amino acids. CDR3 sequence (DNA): TGCGCCAGCAGCCCGGGGACAGGGAGACAGCCCCAGCATTTT. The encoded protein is CASSPGTGRQPQHF.

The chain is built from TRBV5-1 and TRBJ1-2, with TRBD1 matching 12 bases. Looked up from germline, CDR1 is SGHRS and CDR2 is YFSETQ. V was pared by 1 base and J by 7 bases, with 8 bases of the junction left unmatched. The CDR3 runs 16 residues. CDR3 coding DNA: TGCGCCAGCAGCTTGCTCCCGGGACAGGGGGCGCGTGGCTACACCTTC. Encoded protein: CASSLLPGQGARGYTF.

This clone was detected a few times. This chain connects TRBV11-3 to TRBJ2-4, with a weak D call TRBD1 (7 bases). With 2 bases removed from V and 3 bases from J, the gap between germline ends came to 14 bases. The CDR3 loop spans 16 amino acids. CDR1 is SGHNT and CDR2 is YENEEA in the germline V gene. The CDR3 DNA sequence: TGTGCCAGCAGCTTACCTCAGGGGGGAGGCAAAAACATTCAGTACTTC. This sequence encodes CASSLPQGGGKNIQYF.

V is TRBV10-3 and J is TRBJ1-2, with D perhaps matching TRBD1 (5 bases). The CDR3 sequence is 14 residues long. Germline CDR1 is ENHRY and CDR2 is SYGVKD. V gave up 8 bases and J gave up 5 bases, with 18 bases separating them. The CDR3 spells CAIADGQGGYGYTF. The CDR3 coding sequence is TGTGCCATCGCTGATGGGCAGGGAGGTTATGGCTACACCTTC.

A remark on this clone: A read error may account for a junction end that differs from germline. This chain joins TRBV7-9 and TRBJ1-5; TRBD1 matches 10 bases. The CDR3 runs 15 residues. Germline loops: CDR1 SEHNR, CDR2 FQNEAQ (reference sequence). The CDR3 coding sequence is TGTTCCAGCAGCTTCGGGACAGGGGAAAATCAGCCCCAGCATTTT. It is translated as CSSSFGTGENQPQHF.

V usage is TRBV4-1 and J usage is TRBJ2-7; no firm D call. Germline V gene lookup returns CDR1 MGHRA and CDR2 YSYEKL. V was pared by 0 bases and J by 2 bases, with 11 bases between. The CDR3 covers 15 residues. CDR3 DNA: TGCGCCAGCAGCCAAGAGCCAAGCGTCCCCTACGAGCAGTACTTC. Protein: CASSQEPSVPYEQYF.

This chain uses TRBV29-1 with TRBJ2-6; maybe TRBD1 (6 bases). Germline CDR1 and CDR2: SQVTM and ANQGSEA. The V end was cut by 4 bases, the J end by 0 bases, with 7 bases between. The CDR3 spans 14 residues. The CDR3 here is CSVAQGSGANVLTF. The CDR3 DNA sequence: TGCAGCGTTGCACAGGGCTCTGGGGCCAACGTCCTGACTTTC.

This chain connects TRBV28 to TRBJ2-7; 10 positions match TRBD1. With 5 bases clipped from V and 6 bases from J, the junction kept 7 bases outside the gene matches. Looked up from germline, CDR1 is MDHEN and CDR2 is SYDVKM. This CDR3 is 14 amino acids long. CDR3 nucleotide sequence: TGTGCCAGCAGTCCGGGGACAGGGGTGGGCGAGCAGTACTTC. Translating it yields CASSPGTGVGEQYF.

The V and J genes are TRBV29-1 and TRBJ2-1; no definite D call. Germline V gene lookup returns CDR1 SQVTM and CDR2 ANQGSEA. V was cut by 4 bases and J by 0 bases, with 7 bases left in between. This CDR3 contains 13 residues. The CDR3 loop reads CSVALLSYNEQFF. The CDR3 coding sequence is TGCAGCGTTGCCCTACTCTCCTACAATGAGCAGTTCTTC.

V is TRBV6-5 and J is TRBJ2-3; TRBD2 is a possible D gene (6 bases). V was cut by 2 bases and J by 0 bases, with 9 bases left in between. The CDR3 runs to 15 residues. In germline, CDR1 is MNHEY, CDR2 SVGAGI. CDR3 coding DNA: TGTGCCAGCAGTTACATGGGAGGTAGCACAGATACGCAGTATTTT. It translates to CASSYMGGSTDTQYF.